The rows below give T cell receptor beta chains drawn from one sample of a study of blood T cells in healthy people across ages. MiXCR was run by TCRdb on the 5' RACE reads, yielding one entry per CDR3 protein. The data contain about 1.4 million distinct CDR3 sequences, approximately 60% of them seen just once; the ten biggest clones take up more than 6%. Sequencing was performed on blood. Receptor source: a man aged 18-30 years in good health. Each CDR3 is given with its conserved first and last residue. The order of the fields is D gene, J gene, V gene, clone size, CDR3 protein, CDR3 DNA. The D gene is left open where the match is weak. Clone sizes are given selectively: once, few, many, or a class where the clone is expanded.

d_gene: .
j_gene: TRBJ2-7
v_gene: TRBV5-1
abundance: .
CDR3aa: CASSLGPGGYEQYF
CDR3nt: TGTGCCAGCAGTTTGGGCCCCGGTGGCTACGAGCAGTACTTC

d_gene: .
j_gene: TRBJ2-1
v_gene: TRBV20-1
abundance: few
CDR3aa: CSVEGPSSYNEQFF
CDR3nt: TGCAGTGTAGAGGGGCCGAGCTCCTACAATGAGCAGTTCTTC

d_gene: TRBD1
j_gene: TRBJ2-3
v_gene: TRBV7-2
abundance: .
CDR3aa: CASSLVGQVFTDTQYF
CDR3nt: TGTGCCAGCAGCTTAGTAGGACAGGTCTTCACAGATACGCAGTATTTT

d_gene: .
j_gene: TRBJ1-5
v_gene: TRBV2
abundance: .
CDR3aa: CASGHFNQPQHF
CDR3nt: TGTGCCAGCGGACATTTCAATCAGCCCCAGCATTTT

d_gene: .
j_gene: TRBJ2-2
v_gene: TRBV20-1
abundance: few
CDR3aa: CSARAPRGARSRELFF
CDR3nt: TGCAGTGCTAGGGCCCCTCGGGGGGCGCGTTCCCGGGAGCTGTTTTTT

d_gene: .
j_gene: TRBJ2-4
v_gene: TRBV6-1
abundance: .
CDR3aa: CASSGEVEDRLIAKNIQYF
CDR3nt: TGTGCCAGCAGCGGCGAGGTAGAGGATAGGCTAATAGCCAAAAACATTCAGTACTTC

d_gene: TRBD2
j_gene: TRBJ2-2
v_gene: TRBV4-2
abundance: once
CDR3aa: CASSPGTSITGELFF
CDR3nt: TGTGCCAGCAGCCCCGGGACTAGCATCACCGGGGAGCTGTTTTTT

d_gene: .
j_gene: TRBJ1-5
v_gene: TRBV6-6
abundance: few
CDR3aa: CASSYVSNQPQHF
CDR3nt: TGTGCCAGCAGTTACGTCAGCAATCAGCCCCAGCATTTT

d_gene: .
j_gene: TRBJ2-5
v_gene: TRBV28
abundance: few
CDR3aa: CASSLAEAQETQYF
CDR3nt: TGTGCCAGCAGTTTAGCAGAGGCCCAAGAGACCCAGTACTTC

d_gene: .
j_gene: TRBJ2-7
v_gene: TRBV6-6
abundance: once
CDR3aa: CASSRNPPYEQYF
CDR3nt: TGTGCCAGCAGTCGAAATCCTCCGTACGAGCAGTACTTC

d_gene: .
j_gene: TRBJ1-6
v_gene: TRBV11-2
abundance: .
CDR3aa: CASSLEGGPYNSPLHF
CDR3nt: TGTGCCAGCAGCTTAGAGGGGGGACCCTATAATTCACCCCTCCACTTT

d_gene: .
j_gene: TRBJ1-6
v_gene: TRBV4-3
abundance: .
CDR3aa: CASSLGAFSPLHF
CDR3nt: TGCGCCAGCAGCCTCGGGGCCTTCTCACCCCTCCACTTT

d_gene: .
j_gene: TRBJ2-3
v_gene: TRBV7-2
abundance: few
CDR3aa: CASSRRVGTDTQYF
CDR3nt: TGTGCCAGCAGCCGACGGGTAGGCACAGATACGCAGTATTTT

d_gene: .
j_gene: TRBJ2-3
v_gene: TRBV11-2
abundance: .
CDR3aa: CASRDNRRGNGRDTQYF
CDR3nt: TGTGCCAGCAGGGATAATCGCCGGGGTAATGGGAGAGATACGCAGTATTTT

d_gene: .
j_gene: TRBJ1-1
v_gene: TRBV9
abundance: .
CDR3aa: CASSERGHSNTEAFF
CDR3nt: TGTGCCAGCAGCGAGAGAGGACACTCGAACACTGAAGCTTTCTTT

d_gene: TRBD2
j_gene: TRBJ2-7
v_gene: TRBV20-1
abundance: .
CDR3aa: CSAGQGLASEQYF
CDR3nt: TGCAGTGCTGGTCAGGGACTAGCTAGTGAGCAGTACTTC

d_gene: .
j_gene: TRBJ1-5
v_gene: TRBV6-2/TRBV6-3
abundance: many
CDR3aa: CASRSGRASNQPQHF
CDR3nt: TGTGCCAGCAGATCCGGTAGGGCTAGCAATCAGCCCCAGCATTTT

d_gene: .
j_gene: TRBJ2-7
v_gene: TRBV6-2/TRBV6-3
abundance: .
CDR3aa: CASSNSWIAPTRQYF
CDR3nt: TGTGCCAGCAGTAACTCTTGGATAGCTCCTACGAGGCAGTACTTT

d_gene: .
j_gene: TRBJ2-6
v_gene: TRBV14
abundance: .
CDR3aa: CASSQGTPLSGANVLTF
CDR3nt: TGTGCCAGCAGCCAAGGGACACCACTCTCTGGGGCCAACGTCCTGACTTTC

d_gene: .
j_gene: TRBJ1-1
v_gene: TRBV4-1
abundance: few
CDR3aa: CASSQVMHGYTEAFF
CDR3nt: TGCGCCAGCAGCCAAGTTATGCATGGGTACACTGAAGCTTTCTTT

d_gene: .
j_gene: TRBJ2-7
v_gene: TRBV29-1
abundance: .
CDR3aa: CSVDGGTGEQYF
CDR3nt: TGCAGCGTTGATGGTGGAACGGGGGAGCAGTACTTC

d_gene: TRBD2
j_gene: TRBJ2-1
v_gene: TRBV11-2
abundance: .
CDR3aa: CASSLDETSGGGEQFF
CDR3nt: TGTGCCAGCAGCTTAGACGAAACTAGCGGGGGCGGTGAGCAGTTCTTC

d_gene: .
j_gene: TRBJ2-7
v_gene: TRBV7-9
abundance: .
CDR3aa: CASSGYNEQYF
CDR3nt: TGTGCCAGCAGCGGATACAATGAGCAGTACTTC

d_gene: .
j_gene: TRBJ1-4
v_gene: TRBV4-3
abundance: .
CDR3aa: CASSQDTISNEKLFF
CDR3nt: TGCGCCAGCAGCCAAGATACAATAAGTAATGAAAAACTGTTTTTT

d_gene: TRBD2
j_gene: TRBJ2-5
v_gene: TRBV12-3/TRBV12-4
abundance: .
CDR3aa: CASSFWGLQETQYF
CDR3nt: TGTGCCAGCAGTTTTTGGGGACTACAAGAGACCCAGTACTTC

d_gene: TRBD2
j_gene: TRBJ2-7
v_gene: TRBV29-1
abundance: few
CDR3aa: CSVTSAVYNEQYF
CDR3nt: TGCAGCGTGACTAGCGCCGTCTACAATGAGCAGTACTTC

d_gene: TRBD2
j_gene: TRBJ2-7
v_gene: TRBV4-3
abundance: once
CDR3aa: CASSQGLAGQRNSYEQYF
CDR3nt: TGCGCCAGCAGCCAAGGCCTAGCGGGCCAACGTAACTCCTACGAGCAGTACTTC

d_gene: .
j_gene: TRBJ2-3
v_gene: TRBV29-1
abundance: .
CDR3aa: CSDTRDSTDTQYF
CDR3nt: TGCAGCGATACCAGGGATAGCACAGATACGCAGTATTTT

d_gene: TRBD1
j_gene: TRBJ2-2
v_gene: TRBV7-9
abundance: .
CDR3aa: CASSDRVGMNTGELFF
CDR3nt: TGTGCCAGCAGCGACAGGGTGGGAATGAACACCGGGGAGCTGTTTTTT

d_gene: TRBD2
j_gene: TRBJ2-1
v_gene: TRBV7-9
abundance: .
CDR3aa: CASPPQVAGYNEQFF
CDR3nt: TGTGCCAGCCCCCCTCAGGTAGCGGGCTACAATGAGCAGTTCTTC

d_gene: TRBD2
j_gene: TRBJ2-3
v_gene: TRBV20-1
abundance: .
CDR3aa: CSANQLFQAGGPPDTQYF
CDR3nt: TGCAGTGCTAATCAACTCTTTCAAGCGGGAGGGCCTCCAGATACGCAGTATTTT

d_gene: TRBD2
j_gene: TRBJ2-5
v_gene: TRBV3-1
abundance: .
CDR3aa: CASSQAGTTQETQYF
CDR3nt: TGTGCCAGCAGCCAAGCAGGGACTACCCAAGAGACCCAGTACTTC

d_gene: .
j_gene: TRBJ1-2
v_gene: TRBV4-1
abundance: .
CDR3aa: CASRTVGDYGYTF
CDR3nt: TGCGCCAGCAGGACGGTCGGGGACTATGGCTACACCTTC

d_gene: TRBD2
j_gene: TRBJ2-1
v_gene: TRBV20-1
abundance: .
CDR3aa: CSASGLAIPYNEQFF
CDR3nt: TGCAGTGCTAGCGGACTAGCGATCCCCTACAATGAGCAGTTCTTC

d_gene: .
j_gene: TRBJ2-1
v_gene: TRBV11-2
abundance: .
CDR3aa: CASLGELGEQFF
CDR3nt: TGTGCCAGTCTGGGCGAGTTAGGTGAGCAGTTCTTC

d_gene: .
j_gene: TRBJ2-1
v_gene: TRBV5-1
abundance: few
CDR3aa: CASSLGSSNEQFF
CDR3nt: TGCGCCAGCAGCTTGGGCAGTAGCAATGAGCAGTTCTTC

d_gene: TRBD2
j_gene: TRBJ2-7
v_gene: TRBV20-1
abundance: .
CDR3aa: CSAASSGASYEQYF
CDR3nt: TGCAGTGCCGCCTCTAGCGGGGCTTCCTACGAGCAGTACTTC

d_gene: .
j_gene: TRBJ2-7
v_gene: TRBV7-2
abundance: few
CDR3aa: CASSLALGVAGYEQYF
CDR3nt: TGTGCCAGCAGCTTAGCCCTTGGGGTAGCTGGGTACGAGCAGTACTTC

d_gene: TRBD1
j_gene: TRBJ1-2
v_gene: TRBV29-1
abundance: .
CDR3aa: CSALKDRGYGYTF
CDR3nt: TGCAGCGCCCTTAAGGACAGGGGCTATGGCTACACCTTC

d_gene: .
j_gene: TRBJ1-5
v_gene: TRBV4-3
abundance: few
CDR3aa: CASRPTFGGGYNQPQHF
CDR3nt: TGCGCCAGCAGACCTACTTTTGGAGGCGGCTACAATCAGCCCCAGCATTTT

d_gene: TRBD1
j_gene: TRBJ1-5
v_gene: TRBV6-2/TRBV6-3
abundance: few
CDR3aa: CASSYSTGLSQPQHF
CDR3nt: TGTGCCAGCAGTTACTCGACAGGGTTGAGCCAGCCCCAGCATTTT